The clone carrying this TCR beta chain appeared once. Its cognate antigen is unknown. The data derive from a study of OX40 agonist ivuxolimab in advanced cancers. Study details: Cohort: roughly 80% men, mean age about 62, aged roughly 23 to 90. Overall study results and limits: Some of the nonresponding patients also showed low levels of normalized T-cell clonal expansion.

Trimming removed 5 bases at V and 5 bases at J, with 19 bases between. This CDR3 contains 15 residues. Germline V gene lookup returns CDR1 KGHSH and CDR2 LQKENI. The table came from immunoSEQ multiplex PCR; TCRdb's copy has only in-frame clones and leaves some out. Of approximately 74,000 clones listed, 60% to 85% were seen once; the top ten hold under 2.5%. The TCR sequence derives from an adult with an advanced solid tumor such as melanoma, head and neck, liver or kidney cancer. The sample in question was CD4+ or CD8+ T cells sorted from blood, obtained in a trial of the OX40 agonist ivuxolimab. The J gene is TRBJ2-7, the V gene TRBV18; D may be TRBD1 (5 bases). The CDR3 nucleotides are TGTGCCAGCTCATCGACAGCTATACGAGGCCACGAGCAGTACTTC. This encodes CASSSTAIRGHEQYF.